This T cell receptor beta chain was retrieved from a study of T-cell reconstitution after alpha-beta-depleted transplantation in children listed by TCRdb under 2016. Turning to the overall study: Using TCR repertoire profiling, the study followed T-cell immune reconstitution in a quantitative way in children after TCRalphabeta/CD19-depleted allogeneic hematopoietic cell transplantation. General findings and caveats noted by the study authors: About two months after transplant, the apparently early recovery of alphabetaT-cell counts reportedly depended on just several hundred clones that had expanded rapidly and came from non-depleted graft cells. Over the following months the frequencies of hyperexpanded clones went down, and after one year T-cell counts and TCRbeta diversity were mostly credited to newly produced T cells. In some patients, the high TCRbeta diversity seen at day 60 was put down to recipient T cells and intrathymic progenitors that had survived conditioning.

Libraries were made using PCR. The instrument was an Illumina HiSeq 2500. TCR libraries were prepared with molecular barcoding, using unique molecular identifiers to normalize TCRbeta repertoire quantification. The raw public data were reprocessed by TCRdb itself: fastp quality trimming at Q25, MiXCR clonotype calling, in-frame beta chains only. Each entry is one CDR3 protein sequence, shown with its most common DNA and genes. For this sample there are about 180,000 distinct CDR3 sequences; 11% appear just once. Roughly 13% of the sample goes to the ten largest clones. This specimen's treatment or condition label, per the study, means: allogeneic hematopoietic cell transplantation with graft depleted of TCRalphabeta T cells and CD19 B cells. The children who served as transplant recipients had been given grafts of TCRalphabeta/CD19-depleted allogeneic hematopoietic cells. V gives up 2 bases and J gives up 3 bases, and the segment between their germline ends measures 5 bases. Reading from cysteine to phenylalanine, the CDR3 counts 13 amino acids. The entry retains the CDR3 DNA only, 39 bases that are in frame from base 1. Taken from the germline V gene, the CDR1 and CDR2 loops are MNHEY and SVGAGI.

This clonotype was recorded at least ten times. The antigen it recognizes is unknown. No qualities accompany the bases; no much larger clone lies one base away. The receptor's source is a boy between 2 and 15 years old with acute myeloid leukemia, due to receive a stem cell transplant. The sample in question was PBMCs, obtained before TCRalphabeta/CD19-depleted stem cell transplant. This chain is built from TRBV6-5 and TRBJ1-3, with no confident D gene call. The nucleotides read TGTGCCAGCAGTTACGGAGTTGGAAACACCATATATTTT. This is translated as CASSYGVGNTIYF.